The text below deals with one TCR beta chain. Its antigen is as yet unknown. Using immunoSEQ multiplex PCR, the repertoire was profiled, and TCRdb retains in-frame clones only, with some absent. The sample records 150,000 to 190,000 clones, 90% being singletons. The data originate from a study of T cell responses to AZD1222 COVID-19 vaccine. Study-wide results and limits: The CD4 TCRs associated with vaccination extended across spike and predominated at 160-218 and 743-854. Nearly half of spike-specific TCRs reportedly target variant regions that are unmutated in the B.1.351 and B.1.1.7 variants.

Germline V gene sequence: CDR1 SEHNR, CDR2 FQNEAQ (reference sequence). J gave up 5 bases and V 5 bases, and 8 bases lay outside the gene matches. This CDR3 has 14 amino acids. Both about-4-week and about-12-week second-dose recipients were combined. This rearrangement joins TRBV7-9 to TRBJ1-2, with TRBD1 identical over 7 bases. This material consisted of peripheral blood, taken 28 days after the second AZD1222 dose. The receptor's source is an adult who received the AZD1222 COVID-19 vaccine. The CDR3 loop is CASSLTGQTYGYTF. In nucleotides, the CDR3 is TGTGCCAGCAGCCTGACGGGACAGACGTATGGCTACACCTTC.